Described below is a single T cell receptor beta chain sequence and its context. Recovery among Cohort 3 donors was established by two negative PCRs, clearance, or symptom resolution. This record comes from a study of blood T cell repertoires in COVID-19. For the study at large: Specimens from acute and convalescent COVID-19 originated in the United States, Italy and Spain.

Method: immunoSEQ multiplex PCR; TCRdb's copy keeps in-frame clones and lacks some. The sample carries 150,000 to 200,000 clones, 88% recorded once. V was clipped by 4 bases and J by 8 bases; unmatched bases: 3. Germline V lookup: CDR1 WNHNN, CDR2 SYGVQD (reference sequence). The CDR3 runs 13 residues. The sequencing input was PBMCs or T cells enriched from blood (not recorded which). The V and J genes are TRBV10-1 and TRBJ2-1; 9 nucleotides agree with TRBD2. The sequence derives from a woman between 18 and 30 years old who had recovered from COVID-19. CDR3 DNA: TGCGCCAGCAGTGCTAGCGGGGCACATGAGCAGTTCTTC. It specifies CASSASGAHEQFF.